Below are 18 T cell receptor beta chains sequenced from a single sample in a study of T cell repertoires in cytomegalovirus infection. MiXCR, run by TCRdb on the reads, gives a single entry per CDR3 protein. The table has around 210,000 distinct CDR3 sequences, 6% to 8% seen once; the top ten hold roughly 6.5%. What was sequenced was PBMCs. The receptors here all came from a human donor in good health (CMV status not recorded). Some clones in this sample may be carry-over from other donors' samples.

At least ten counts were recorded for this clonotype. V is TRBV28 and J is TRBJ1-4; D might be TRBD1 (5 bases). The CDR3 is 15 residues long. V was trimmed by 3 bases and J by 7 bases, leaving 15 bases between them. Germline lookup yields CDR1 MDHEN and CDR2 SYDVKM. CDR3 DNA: TGTGCCAGCAGTTTCGCCGGGACCGGAGGTGAAAAACTGTTTTTT. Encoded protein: CASSFAGTGGEKLFF.

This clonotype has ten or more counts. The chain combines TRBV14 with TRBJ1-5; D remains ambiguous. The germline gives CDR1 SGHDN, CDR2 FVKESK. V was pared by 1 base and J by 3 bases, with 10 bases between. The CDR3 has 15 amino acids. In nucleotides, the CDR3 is TGTGCCAGCAGCCAAGGAGGGTCAGTCAATCAGCCCCAGCATTTT. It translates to CASSQGGSVNQPQHF.

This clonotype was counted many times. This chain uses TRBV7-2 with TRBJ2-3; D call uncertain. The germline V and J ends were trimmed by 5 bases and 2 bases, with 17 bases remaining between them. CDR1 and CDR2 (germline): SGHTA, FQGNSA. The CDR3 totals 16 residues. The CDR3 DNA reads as TGTGCCAGCAGCCTACAAGGGTGGGGTTACACAGATACGCAGTATTTT. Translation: CASSLQGWGYTDTQYF.

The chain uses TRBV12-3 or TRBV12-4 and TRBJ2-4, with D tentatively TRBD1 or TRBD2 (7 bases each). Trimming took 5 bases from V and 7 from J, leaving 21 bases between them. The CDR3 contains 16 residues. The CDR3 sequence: CASSAGEGAQRNIQYF. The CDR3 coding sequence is TGTGCCAGCAGTGCGGGAGAGGGGGCGCAAAGGAACATTCAGTACTTC.

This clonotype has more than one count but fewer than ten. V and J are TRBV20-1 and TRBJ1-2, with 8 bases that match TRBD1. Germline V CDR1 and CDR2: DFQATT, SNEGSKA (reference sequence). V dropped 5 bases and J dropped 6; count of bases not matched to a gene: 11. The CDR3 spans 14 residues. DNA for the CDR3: TGCAGTGCTCCACGGACAGGGAACTTTGATGGCTACACCTTC. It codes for CSAPRTGNFDGYTF.

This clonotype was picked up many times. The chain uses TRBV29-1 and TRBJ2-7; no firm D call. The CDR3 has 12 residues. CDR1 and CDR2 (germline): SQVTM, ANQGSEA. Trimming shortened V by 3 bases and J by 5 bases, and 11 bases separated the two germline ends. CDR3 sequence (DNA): TGCAGCGTTGAGGCCGCCCTGGACGAGCAGTACTTC. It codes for CSVEAALDEQYF.

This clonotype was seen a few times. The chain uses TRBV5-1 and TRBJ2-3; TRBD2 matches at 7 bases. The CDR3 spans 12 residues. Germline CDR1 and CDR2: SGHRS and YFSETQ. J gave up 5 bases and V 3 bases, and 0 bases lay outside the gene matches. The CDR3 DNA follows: TGCGCCAGCAGCTGGGGGGGAGATACGCAGTATTTT. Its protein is CASSWGGDTQYF.

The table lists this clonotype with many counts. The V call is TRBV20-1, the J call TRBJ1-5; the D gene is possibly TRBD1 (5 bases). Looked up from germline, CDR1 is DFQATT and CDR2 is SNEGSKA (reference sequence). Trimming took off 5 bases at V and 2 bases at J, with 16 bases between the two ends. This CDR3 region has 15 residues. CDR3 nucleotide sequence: TGCAGTGCTGCCCCCGTAGGGACGCGCAATCAGCCCCAGCATTTT. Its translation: CSAAPVGTRNQPQHF.

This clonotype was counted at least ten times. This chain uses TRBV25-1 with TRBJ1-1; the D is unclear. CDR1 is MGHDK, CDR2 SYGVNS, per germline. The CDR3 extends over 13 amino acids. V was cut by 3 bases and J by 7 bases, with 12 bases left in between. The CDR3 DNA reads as TGTGCCAGCAGTGATGCCTTCGGAGGTGAAGCTTTCTTT. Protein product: CASSDAFGGEAFF.

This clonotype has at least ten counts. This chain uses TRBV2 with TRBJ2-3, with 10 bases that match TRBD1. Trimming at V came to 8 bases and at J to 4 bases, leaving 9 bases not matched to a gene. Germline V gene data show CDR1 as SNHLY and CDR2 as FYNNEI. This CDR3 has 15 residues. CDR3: CASPVGTGAADTQYF. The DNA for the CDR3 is TGTGCCAGCCCCGTAGGGACAGGGGCCGCAGATACGCAGTATTTT.

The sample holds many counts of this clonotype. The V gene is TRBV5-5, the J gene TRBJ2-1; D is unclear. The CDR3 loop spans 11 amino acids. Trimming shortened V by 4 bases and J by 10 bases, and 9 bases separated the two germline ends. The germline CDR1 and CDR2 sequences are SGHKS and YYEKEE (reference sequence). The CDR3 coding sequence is TGTGCCAGCAGCCCCGTGAGGGAGCAGTTCTTC. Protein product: CASSPVREQFF.

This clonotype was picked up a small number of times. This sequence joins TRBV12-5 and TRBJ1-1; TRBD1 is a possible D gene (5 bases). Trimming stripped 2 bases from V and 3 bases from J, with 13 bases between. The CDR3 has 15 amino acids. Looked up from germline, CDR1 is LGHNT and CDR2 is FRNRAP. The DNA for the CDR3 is TGTGCTAGTGGTTTGAGACAAGGAGGGGACACTGAAGCTTTCTTT. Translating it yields CASGLRQGGDTEAFF.

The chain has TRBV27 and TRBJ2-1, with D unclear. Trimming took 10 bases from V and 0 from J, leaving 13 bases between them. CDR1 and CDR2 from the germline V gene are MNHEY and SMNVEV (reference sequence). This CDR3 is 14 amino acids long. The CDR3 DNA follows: TGTGCCACCTACGGCGGATACTCCTACAATGAGCAGTTCTTC. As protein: CATYGGYSYNEQFF.

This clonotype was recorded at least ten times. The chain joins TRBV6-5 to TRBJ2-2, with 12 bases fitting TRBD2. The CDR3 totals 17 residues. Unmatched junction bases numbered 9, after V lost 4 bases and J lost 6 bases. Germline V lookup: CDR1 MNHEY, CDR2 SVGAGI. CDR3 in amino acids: CASSSRPTSGGAGELFF. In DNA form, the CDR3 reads TGTGCCAGCAGTTCCCGCCCGACTAGCGGGGGAGCCGGGGAGCTGTTTTTT.

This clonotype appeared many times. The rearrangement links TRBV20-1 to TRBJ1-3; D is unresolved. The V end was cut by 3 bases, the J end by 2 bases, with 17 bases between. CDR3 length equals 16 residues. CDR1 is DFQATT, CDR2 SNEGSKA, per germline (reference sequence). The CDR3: CSARGRRGAAGNTIYF. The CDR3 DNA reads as TGCAGTGCTAGGGGTCGCCGGGGAGCGGCTGGAAACACCATATATTTT.

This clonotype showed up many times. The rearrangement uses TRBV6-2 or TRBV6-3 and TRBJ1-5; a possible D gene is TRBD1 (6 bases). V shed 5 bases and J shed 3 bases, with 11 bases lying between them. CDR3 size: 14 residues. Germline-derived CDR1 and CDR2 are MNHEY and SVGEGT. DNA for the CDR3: TGTGCCAGCAGTAGAAGACAGGTCAATCAGCCCCAGCATTTT. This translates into CASSRRQVNQPQHF.

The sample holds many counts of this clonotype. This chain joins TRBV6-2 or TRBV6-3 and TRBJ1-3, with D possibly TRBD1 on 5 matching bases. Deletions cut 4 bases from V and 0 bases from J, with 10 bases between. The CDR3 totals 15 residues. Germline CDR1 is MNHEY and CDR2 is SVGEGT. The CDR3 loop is CASSSWTLSGNTIYF. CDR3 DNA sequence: TGTGCCAGCAGTTCCTGGACACTCTCTGGAAACACCATATATTTT.

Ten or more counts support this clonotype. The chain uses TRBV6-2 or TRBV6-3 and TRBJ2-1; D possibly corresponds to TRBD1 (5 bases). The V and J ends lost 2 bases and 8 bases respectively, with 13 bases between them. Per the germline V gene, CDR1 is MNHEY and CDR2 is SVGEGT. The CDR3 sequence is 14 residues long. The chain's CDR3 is CASSYLFGAHEQFF. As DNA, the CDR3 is TGTGCCAGCAGTTACCTCTTTGGGGCCCATGAGCAGTTCTTC.